The clone carrying this T cell receptor beta chain has a single count. In the original processing: The authors estimated nucleated cell counts from reference gene primer amplification. Sequencing was performed with immunoSEQ multiplex PCR; in TCRdb, only in-frame clones are kept and a portion is missing. D and trimming come from the DNA, and the V and J calls and clone size come from that table. The sample includes 120,000 to 150,000 clones, 80% to 90% seen only once; the top ten take around 3.7%. This entry belongs to a study of blood T cell repertoires in COVID-19. CDR3 length: 14 residues. V shed 8 bases and J shed 6 bases, with 17 bases lying between them. Germline V gene lookup returns CDR1 MNHEY and CDR2 SVGAGI.

The clonotype comes from a woman aged 45-59 years with acute COVID-19. The J gene is TRBJ2-1, the V gene TRBV6-5; tentative D call: TRBD2 (6 bases). Material: PBMCs or T cells enriched from blood (not recorded which). In DNA form, the CDR3 reads TGTGCCAGCTCCCTGGCAGGGCGGGGCAATGAGCAGTTCTTC. It codes for CASSLAGRGNEQFF.